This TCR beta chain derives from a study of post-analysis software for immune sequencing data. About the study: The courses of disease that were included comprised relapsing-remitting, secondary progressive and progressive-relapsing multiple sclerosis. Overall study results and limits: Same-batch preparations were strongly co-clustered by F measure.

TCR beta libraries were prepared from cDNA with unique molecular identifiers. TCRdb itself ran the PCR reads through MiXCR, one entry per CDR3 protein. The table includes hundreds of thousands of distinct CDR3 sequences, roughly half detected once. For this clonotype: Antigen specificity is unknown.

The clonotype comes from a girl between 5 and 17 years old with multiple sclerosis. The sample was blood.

The CDR3 loop is CASSQDLGIRETQYF. For the CDR3, the DNA is TGTGCCAGCAGCCAAGATTTGGGCATCCGGGAGACCCAGTACTTC. This chain joins TRBV3-1 and TRBJ2-5; D is ambiguous. V was cut by 0 bases and J by 5 bases, with 13 bases left in between. The CDR3 loop spans 15 amino acids. The germline CDR1 and CDR2 sequences are LGHDT and YNNKEL (reference sequence).